These 16 T cell receptor beta chains came from one sample sequenced in a study of T-cell memory formation after mild COVID-19. TCRdb called the 5' RACE reads again in MiXCR, with one record for every CDR3 protein. The table includes a few hundred thousand distinct CDR3 sequences, around 28% detected once. The sequenced sample consisted of PBMCs or a T cell subset sorted from them (not recorded which). These receptors originate from an adult woman who had mild COVID-19 (a few samples of this study predate the infection). Cell type and time point are not known.

This clonotype was recorded a few times. The V gene is TRBV28, the J gene TRBJ1-6; D is undetermined. CDR1 and CDR2 (germline): MDHEN, SYDVKM. Trimming took off 4 bases at V and 8 bases at J, with 3 bases between the two ends. This CDR3 contains 11 residues. The CDR3, as DNA: TGTGCCAGCAGTTCCCATTCACCCCTCCACTTT. This encodes CASSSHSPLHF.

This chain joins TRBV7-9 and TRBJ1-2, with TRBD1 identical over 9 bases. The germline V gene encodes CDR1 SEHNR and CDR2 FQNEAQ (reference sequence). The ends lost 3 bases at V and 4 bases at J; junction bases unmatched: 3. The CDR3 length is 14 residues. CDR3 in DNA: TGTGCCAGCAGCTTCCCGGGACAGGGCTATGGCTACACCTTC. Protein product: CASSFPGQGYGYTF.

This clonotype came up a few times. The chain is built from TRBV5-6 and TRBJ2-7; D gene ambiguous. The CDR3 is made up of 16 amino acids. Looked up from germline, CDR1 is SGHDT and CDR2 is YYEEEE. Trimming stripped 0 bases from V and 0 bases from J, with 13 bases between. Here the CDR3 DNA reads TGTGCCAGCAGCTTGGTGGATCGTCCCCTCTCCTACGAGCAGTACTTC. Its protein product is CASSLVDRPLSYEQYF.

This clonotype was recorded many times. The gene calls are TRBV29-1 and TRBJ2-7; TRBD2 aligns across 8 bases. J lost 2 bases, V lost 6 bases, and 9 bases had no gene match. The CDR3 has 14 residues. Per the germline V gene, CDR1 is SQVTM and CDR2 is ANQGSEA. Here the CDR3 reads CSVLWPGGPYEQYF. The CDR3 nucleotides are TGCAGCGTCCTTTGGCCGGGAGGGCCCTACGAGCAGTACTTC.

This clonotype was observed a handful of times. This chain joins TRBV29-1 and TRBJ2-1, with 9 bases that match TRBD2. Germline V lookup: CDR1 SQVTM, CDR2 ANQGSEA. CDR3 size: 14 residues. J lost 4 bases, V lost 4 bases, and 5 bases had no gene match. The CDR3 reads CSVAMTSGYNEQFF. The DNA for the CDR3 is TGCAGCGTTGCTATGACTAGCGGATACAATGAGCAGTTCTTC.

The V gene is TRBV19, the J gene TRBJ1-2; 11 bases agree with TRBD1. The CDR3 has 15 amino acids. Per germline, CDR1 LNHDA and CDR2 SQIVND (reference sequence). After removal of 6 bases from V and 6 bases from J, the junction contained 9 bases not matched to a gene. The CDR3 coding sequence is TGTGCCAGTAGGATCCTTGGACAGGGGGCCGATGGCTACACCTTC. Encoded protein: CASRILGQGADGYTF. The complete variable domain, with remaining parts taken from reference TRBV19 and TRBJ1-2, reads DGGITQSPKYLFRKEGQNVTLSCEQNLNHDAMYWYRQDPGQGLRLIYYSQIVNDFQKGDIAEGYSVSREKKESFPLTVTSAQKNPTAFYLCASRILGQGADGYTFGSGTRLTVV.

V gene TRBV18 combines with J gene TRBJ2-7, with D possibly being TRBD1 (6 bases). CDR1 and CDR2 (germline): KGHSH, LQKENI. The CDR3 totals 14 residues. V lost 3 bases, J lost 2 bases, and 11 bases lay in between. The CDR3 bases are TGTGCCAGCTCACCCTCAGGGGTTCCCTACGAGCAGTACTTC. Its translation is CASSPSGVPYEQYF.

This rearrangement joins TRBV20-1 to TRBJ1-2; 9 bases align to TRBD1. The V segment lost 2 bases and the J segment 8 bases; nucleotides outside the gene matches: 3. Germline CDR1 DFQATT, CDR2 SNEGSKA (reference sequence). The CDR3 totals 12 residues. The DNA of the CDR3 is TGCAGTGCTAGAAGGACAGGGGAAGGCTACACCTTC. Translation gives CSARRTGEGYTF.

In nucleotides, the CDR3 is TGTGCCAGCAGTGAACTGGGACAGGGGGCGGGCGAGCAGTACTTC. Protein product: CASSELGQGAGEQYF. The chain is built from TRBV6-1 and TRBJ2-7, with 12 bases lining up with TRBD1. The germline V gene encodes CDR1 MNHNS and CDR2 SASEGT. The CDR3 sequence is 15 residues long. The ends lost 2 bases at V and 6 bases at J; junction bases unmatched: 5.

In this sample, this clonotype turned up a few times. The chain joins TRBV2 to TRBJ2-5; D unresolved. Germline V gene lookup returns CDR1 SNHLY and CDR2 FYNNEI. This CDR3 has 11 amino acids. Trimming removed 3 bases from V and 9 bases from J, with 8 bases in between. This CDR3 reads CASSESGAQYF. The CDR3 region has the DNA TGTGCCAGCAGTGAGAGTGGAGCCCAGTACTTC.

This clonotype has a handful of counts. This rearrangement joins TRBV20-1 to TRBJ1-2; D remains ambiguous. The V end lost 6 bases, the J end lost 5 bases, and 7 bases lay between the germline ends. Germline V lookup: CDR1 DFQATT, CDR2 SNEGSKA (reference sequence). The CDR3 runs to 10 residues. CDR3 loop: CSAPVYGYTF. DNA of the CDR3: TGCAGTGCCCCGGTGTATGGCTACACCTTC.

This clonotype was found a few times. The chain carries TRBV7-9 and TRBJ2-7; TRBD1 matches at 11 bases. V trimming: 5 bases; J trimming: 7 bases; junction bases outside the gene matches: 7. Germline V lookup: CDR1 SEHNR, CDR2 FQNEAQ (reference sequence). The CDR3 runs 14 residues. CDR3 region: CASSIRDRGDEQYF. The CDR3 region has the DNA TGTGCCAGCAGCATCCGGGACAGGGGGGATGAGCAGTACTTC. Drawing the rest from reference TRBV7-9 and TRBJ2-7, the complete variable domain is DTGVSQNPRHKITKRGQNVTFRCDPISEHNRLYWYRQTLGQGPEFLTYFQNEAQLEKSRLLSDRFSAERPKGSFSTLEIQRTEQGDSAMYLCASSIRDRGDEQYFGPGTRLTVT.

This clonotype was counted between two and nine times. The chain joins TRBV29-1 to TRBJ2-5; the match to TRBD1 covers 7 bases. CDR1 and CDR2 (germline): SQVTM, ANQGSEA. The CDR3 spans 14 residues. The junction had 7 bases not matched to a gene; V was cut back by 6 bases and J by 0 bases. The CDR3 DNA sequence: TGCAGCGTGTCTACAGGGGCTTACCAAGAGACCCAGTACTTC. Residues: CSVSTGAYQETQYF.

The chain combines TRBV7-8 with TRBJ1-1, with D maybe TRBD1 (5 bases). The germline V gene has CDR1 SGHVS and CDR2 FQNEAQ. V was clipped by 5 bases and J by 7 bases, with 14 bases between them. The CDR3 covers 13 residues. DNA of the CDR3: TGTGCCAGCAGCCCCACAGGTCGCTATGAAGCTTTCTTT. This codes for CASSPTGRYEAFF.

This chain links TRBV12-5 with TRBJ1-2; 7 bases are a match to TRBD1. Germline V gives CDR1 LGHNT, CDR2 FRNRAP. V dropped 6 bases and J dropped 11; count of bases not matched to a gene: 9. The length of the CDR3 is 12 residues. The CDR3 sequence is CASGLGGEGYTF. CDR3 coding DNA: TGTGCTAGTGGACTAGGGGGCGAGGGGTACACCTTC.

Concerning this clonotype: Without the conserved terminal phenylalanine or tryptophan, this CDR3 likely stems from a read error. Because the CDR3's place on the DNA is in doubt, the DNA is left out and the CDR3 is given as listed by TCRdb. V usage is TRBV6-9 and J usage is TRBJ1-2. CDR1 MNHGY and CDR2 SVAAGI come from the germline V gene. 8 amino acids form the CDR3, both terminal residues included. CDR3 residues: CASDLGQL.